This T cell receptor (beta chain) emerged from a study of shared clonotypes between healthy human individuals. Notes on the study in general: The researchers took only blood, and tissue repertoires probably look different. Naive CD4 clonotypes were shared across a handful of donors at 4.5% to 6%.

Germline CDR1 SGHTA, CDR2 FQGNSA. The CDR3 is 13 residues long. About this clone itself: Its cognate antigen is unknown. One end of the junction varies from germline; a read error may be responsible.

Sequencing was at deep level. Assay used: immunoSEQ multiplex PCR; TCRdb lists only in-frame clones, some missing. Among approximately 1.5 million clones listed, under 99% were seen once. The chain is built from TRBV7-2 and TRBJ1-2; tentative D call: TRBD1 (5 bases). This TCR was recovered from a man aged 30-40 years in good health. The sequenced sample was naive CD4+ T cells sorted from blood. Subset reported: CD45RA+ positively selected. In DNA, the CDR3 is TGTGCCAGCAGCCCCGCAGGGTTTTATAGTGACGGCTTC. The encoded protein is CASSPAGFYSDGF.